The source of this TCR beta chain is a study of blood T cell repertoires in COVID-19. Study details: PBMCs, B-cell-depleted T cells, or T cells provided the cDNA or gDNA that made up the material.

The assay was immunoSEQ multiplex PCR, and TCRdb's table has in-frame clones only and misses some. The sample yields just over 60,000 clones, 70% to 80% seen once. The V gene end was trimmed by 6 bases and the J gene end by 7 bases; junction bases not matched to a gene: 8. This CDR3 has 13 amino acids. From germline, CDR1 is LNHDA and CDR2 SQIVND (reference sequence). The chain carries TRBV19 and TRBJ1-2; 7 positions match TRBD1. The TCR sequence derives from a man in his 60s with acute or convalescent COVID-19. The sample comprised peripheral blood. CDR3 loop: CASSTTGARGYTF. CDR3 DNA: TGTGCCAGTAGCACTACAGGGGCCCGTGGCTACACCTTC.